A selection of T cell receptor beta chains follows, all from one sample in a study of Graves' ophthalmopathy and Graves' hyperthyroidism. TCRdb recomputed calls from the multiplex PCR reads with MiXCR, one row per CDR3 protein. The sample includes 40,000 or so distinct CDR3 sequences, roughly 50% of them seen just once. The sequencing input was peripheral blood. The source is an adult woman with stable Graves' hyperthyroidism. Both conserved end residues are part of each CDR3. Fields, in order: D gene, V gene, CDR3 length, clone size, J gene, CDR3 protein, CDR3 DNA. A D gene is named only where the DNA matches it firmly. Expanded clones are given a class, and other clones once, few, many or no size at all.

D: .; V: TRBV20-1; length: 16; size: once; J: TRBJ2-7; CDR3: CSARGRFRGTIYEQYF; DNA: TGCAGTGCTAGAGGAAGATTCAGGGGGACTATTTACGAGCAGTACTTC
D: .; V: TRBV27; length: 11; size: many; J: TRBJ1-2; CDR3: CASSPGYGYTF; DNA: TGTGCCAGCAGTCCAGGGTATGGCTACACCTTC
D: .; V: TRBV28; length: 15; size: many; J: TRBJ1-6; CDR3: CASLGGGSHNSPLHF; DNA: TGTGCCAGCCTAGGGGGAGGGTCCCATAATTCACCCCTCCACTTT
D: TRBD2; V: TRBV28; length: 16; size: .; J: TRBJ2-5; CDR3: CASSFPLAGPQETQYF; DNA: TGTGCCAGCAGTTTCCCACTAGCGGGACCTCAAGAGACCCAGTACTTC
D: .; V: TRBV20-1; length: 12; size: many; J: TRBJ1-4; CDR3: CSVPGAAEKLFF; DNA: TGCAGTGTTCCGGGGGCCGCTGAAAAACTGTTTTTT
D: .; V: TRBV20-1; length: 14; size: .; J: TRBJ2-4; CDR3: CSASGAQGKNIQYF; DNA: TGCAGTGCTAGCGGGGCGCAGGGCAAAAACATTCAGTACTTC
D: TRBD2; V: TRBV6-1; length: 15; size: many; J: TRBJ2-2; CDR3: CASSGTSGSTGELFF; DNA: TGTGCCAGCAGTGGGACTAGCGGGAGCACCGGGGAGCTGTTTTTT
D: .; V: TRBV29-1; length: 12; size: few; J: TRBJ2-2; CDR3: CSVPTGYGELFF; DNA: TGCAGCGTTCCCACAGGGTACGGGGAGCTGTTTTTT
D: TRBD2; V: TRBV7-6; length: 18; size: .; J: TRBJ2-7; CDR3: CASSLELAGGLSSYEQYF; DNA: TGTGCCAGCAGCTTAGAACTAGCGGGAGGGCTTAGCTCCTACGAGCAGTACTTC
D: TRBD1; V: TRBV2; length: 15; size: .; J: TRBJ2-3; CDR3: CASSDRTGFSDTQYF; DNA: TGTGCCAGCAGTGATAGGACAGGGTTTTCAGATACGCAGTATTTT
D: .; V: TRBV29-1; length: 11; size: few; J: TRBJ2-7; CDR3: CSVLARYEQYF; DNA: TGCAGCGTCTTAGCGCGGTACGAGCAGTACTTC
D: .; V: TRBV6-5; length: 15; size: many; J: TRBJ2-5; CDR3: CASSYSFSSQETQYF; DNA: TGTGCCAGCAGTTACTCGTTCAGCTCACAAGAGACCCAGTACTTC
D: .; V: TRBV7-9; length: 13; size: .; J: TRBJ2-7; CDR3: CASNTRASYEQYF; DNA: TGTGCCAGCAATACACGGGCCTCCTACGAGCAGTACTTC
D: TRBD1; V: TRBV25-1; length: 15; size: .; J: TRBJ1-2; CDR3: CASSWAQGASYGYTF; DNA: TGTGCCAGCAGCTGGGCACAGGGGGCGAGCTATGGCTACACCTTC
D: TRBD1; V: TRBV29-1; length: 14; size: .; J: TRBJ1-1; CDR3: CSVAQGELNTEAFF; DNA: TGCAGCGTTGCCCAGGGGGAACTGAACACTGAAGCTTTCTTT
D: TRBD1; V: TRBV5-8; length: 15; size: medium-sized; J: TRBJ2-7; CDR3: CASSLGGTGYAEQYF; DNA: TGTGCCAGCAGCTTGGGGGGGACAGGGTACGCCGAGCAGTACTTC
D: .; V: TRBV6-5; length: 13; size: many; J: TRBJ1-4; CDR3: CASSYSQAQKLFF; DNA: TGTGCCAGCAGTTACTCACAGGCGCAAAAACTGTTTTTT
D: TRBD1; V: TRBV20-1; length: 15; size: many; J: TRBJ2-5; CDR3: CSARAPSTGFETQYF; DNA: TGCAGTGCTAGAGCCCCCTCGACAGGGTTTGAGACCCAGTACTTC